Following are 14 T cell receptor beta chains from one sample sequenced in a study of siplizumab effects on memory and regulatory T cells. Data came from immunoSEQ multiplex PCR; TCRdb stores just in-frame clones and leaves some out. The sample lists more than 85,000 clones; 80% to 95% were seen once. Sample: CD4+ T cells sorted from blood. All receptors derive from a human donor in good health.

The chain has TRBV7-8 and TRBJ2-5; D possibly corresponds to TRBD2 (5 bases). Trimming left V 2 bases short and J 5 bases short, with 21 bases between. Germline-derived CDR1 and CDR2 are SGHVS and FQNEAQ. The CDR3 extends over 17 amino acids. Here the CDR3 DNA reads TGTGCCAGCAGCTTATATTCGCGGGCGGTAGCCATGGAGACCCAGTACTTC. It translates to CASSLYSRAVAMETQYF.

The chain has TRBV27 and TRBJ2-1; 9 bases line up with TRBD2. Germline V gene sequence: CDR1 MNHEY, CDR2 SMNVEV (reference sequence). With 5 bases clipped from V and 3 bases from J, the junction kept 8 bases outside the gene matches. The CDR3 sequence is 16 residues long. CDR3 nucleotide sequence: TGTGCCAGCAGTAGGCCCCTAGCGGGGAACTACAATGAGCAGTTCTTC. The encoded protein is CASSRPLAGNYNEQFF.

The sample holds a few counts of this clone. The V gene is TRBV7-9, the J gene TRBJ1-2; D is unresolved. CDR1 and CDR2 (germline): SEHNR, FQNEAQ (reference sequence). The CDR3 covers 16 residues. Trimming shortened V by 1 base and J by 0 bases, and 12 bases separated the two germline ends. The CDR3 here is CASSLVGREANYGYTF. CDR3 coding DNA: TGTGCCAGCAGCTTAGTGGGTCGGGAAGCTAACTATGGCTACACCTTC. Based on the CDR3 plus reference TRBV7-9 and TRBJ1-2, the full variable domain is DTGVSQNPRHKITKRGQNVTFRCDPISEHNRLYWYRQTLGQGPEFLTYFQNEAQLEKSRLLSDRFSAERPKGSFSTLEIQRTEQGDSAMYLCASSLVGREANYGYTFGSGTRLTVV.

The chain recombines TRBV18 with TRBJ1-1; possibly TRBD1 for D (6 bases). CDR1 KGHSH and CDR2 LQKENI come from the germline V gene. The CDR3 has 15 amino acids. Deletions cut 6 bases from V and 3 bases from J, with 17 bases between. CDR3 sequence (DNA): TGTGCCAGCTCTCATAACACAGGGCTAGACACTGAAGCTTTCTTT. Its translation is CASSHNTGLDTEAFF.

The genes are TRBV29-1 and TRBJ2-1, with 7 bases identical to TRBD1. The CDR3 contains 13 residues. The V segment lost 6 bases and the J segment 0 bases; nucleotides outside the gene matches: 2. Looked up from germline, CDR1 is SQVTM and CDR2 is ANQGSEA. CDR3 nucleotides: TGCAGCGTCAGGGGGTTCTCCTACAATGAGCAGTTCTTC. Amino acid sequence: CSVRGFSYNEQFF.

This chain uses TRBV7-8 with TRBJ1-5; D ambiguous. The V gene's germline CDR1 is SGHVS and CDR2 FQNEAQ. V was pared by 1 base and J by 0 bases, with 10 bases between. The CDR3 loop spans 16 amino acids. CDR3 protein: CASSLEGLNSNQPQHF. The DNA for the CDR3 is TGTGCCAGCAGCTTAGAGGGCCTTAATAGCAATCAGCCCCAGCATTTT.

The chain recombines TRBV7-8 with TRBJ1-5; tentative D call: TRBD1 (6 bases). V lost 3 bases and J lost 5, with 11 bases in between. Germline loops: CDR1 SGHVS, CDR2 FQNEAQ. The CDR3 sequence is 14 residues long. The CDR3: CASSFREGDQPQHF. CDR3 nucleotide sequence: TGTGCCAGCAGCTTCAGGGAGGGGGATCAGCCCCAGCATTTT.

The V gene is TRBV5-5, the J gene TRBJ2-5; a weak D match, TRBD2 (5 bases). Germline loops: CDR1 SGHKS, CDR2 YYEKEE (reference sequence). This CDR3 spans 12 amino acids. The germline V and J ends were trimmed by 4 bases and 5 bases, with 9 bases remaining between them. CDR3 residues: CASSRRGETQYF. CDR3 in DNA: TGTGCCAGCAGCCGCCGGGGTGAGACCCAGTACTTC.

J is TRBJ2-3 and V is TRBV6-4; D remains ambiguous. CDR1 and CDR2 from the germline V gene are MRHNA and SNTAGT. CDR3 size: 13 residues. Between the trimmed V and J ends, which lost 5 bases and 6 bases, there was a span of 12 bases. The CDR3 here is CASSQEASDTQYF. The CDR3 bases are TGTGCCAGCAGTCAGGAAGCTTCGGATACGCAGTATTTT.

J is TRBJ1-3 and V is TRBV7-9, with TRBD1 matching 7 bases. CDR3 length: 14 residues. V shed 5 bases and J 7 bases; nucleotides not matched to a gene: 8. Germline V gene sequence: CDR1 SEHNR, CDR2 FQNEAQ (reference sequence). CDR3 DNA: TGTGCCAGCAGCCTGACAGGGCCGCAGAACACCATATATTTT. It translates to CASSLTGPQNTIYF.

This chain links TRBV11-2 with TRBJ1-1; D remains unclear. Per the germline V gene, CDR1 is SGHAT and CDR2 is FQNNGV. Trimming left V 6 bases short and J 1 base short, with 9 bases between. This CDR3 is 13 amino acids long. The CDR3, as DNA: TGTGCCAGCAGTCAGCAGAAGAACACTGAAGCTTTCTTT. Residues: CASSQQKNTEAFF.

This rearrangement joins TRBV4-1 to TRBJ1-4; 8 bases are a match to TRBD1. The V gene's germline CDR1 is MGHRA and CDR2 YSYEKL. The CDR3 spans 16 residues. Losses at the gene ends were 2 bases for V and 8 bases for J; bases not matched to a gene: 10. The DNA of the CDR3 is TGCGCCAGCAGCCAACTTTCGGGACAGGAGAGGGAAAAACTGTTTTTT. It codes for CASSQLSGQEREKLFF.

This sequence joins TRBV6-1 and TRBJ2-3; 11 bases map to TRBD2. Germline loops: CDR1 MNHNS, CDR2 SASEGT. This CDR3 is built from 17 residues. The ends lost 4 bases at V and 2 bases at J; junction bases unmatched: 8. The CDR3 DNA sequence: TGTGCCAGCAGTGTCCGTGGGACTAGCGGCCTCACAGATACGCAGTATTTT. The encoded protein is CASSVRGTSGLTDTQYF.

This clone is a singleton in its sample. The rearrangement uses TRBV7-9 and TRBJ1-3; D is undetermined. The V gene lost 1 base and the J gene lost 5 bases, with 12 bases spanning the gap. Looked up from germline, CDR1 is SEHNR and CDR2 is FQNEAQ (reference sequence). The CDR3 covers 15 residues. The CDR3 loop is CASSLGFGTRNTIYF. CDR3 bases: TGTGCCAGCAGCTTAGGGTTCGGAACGAGAAACACCATATATTTT.